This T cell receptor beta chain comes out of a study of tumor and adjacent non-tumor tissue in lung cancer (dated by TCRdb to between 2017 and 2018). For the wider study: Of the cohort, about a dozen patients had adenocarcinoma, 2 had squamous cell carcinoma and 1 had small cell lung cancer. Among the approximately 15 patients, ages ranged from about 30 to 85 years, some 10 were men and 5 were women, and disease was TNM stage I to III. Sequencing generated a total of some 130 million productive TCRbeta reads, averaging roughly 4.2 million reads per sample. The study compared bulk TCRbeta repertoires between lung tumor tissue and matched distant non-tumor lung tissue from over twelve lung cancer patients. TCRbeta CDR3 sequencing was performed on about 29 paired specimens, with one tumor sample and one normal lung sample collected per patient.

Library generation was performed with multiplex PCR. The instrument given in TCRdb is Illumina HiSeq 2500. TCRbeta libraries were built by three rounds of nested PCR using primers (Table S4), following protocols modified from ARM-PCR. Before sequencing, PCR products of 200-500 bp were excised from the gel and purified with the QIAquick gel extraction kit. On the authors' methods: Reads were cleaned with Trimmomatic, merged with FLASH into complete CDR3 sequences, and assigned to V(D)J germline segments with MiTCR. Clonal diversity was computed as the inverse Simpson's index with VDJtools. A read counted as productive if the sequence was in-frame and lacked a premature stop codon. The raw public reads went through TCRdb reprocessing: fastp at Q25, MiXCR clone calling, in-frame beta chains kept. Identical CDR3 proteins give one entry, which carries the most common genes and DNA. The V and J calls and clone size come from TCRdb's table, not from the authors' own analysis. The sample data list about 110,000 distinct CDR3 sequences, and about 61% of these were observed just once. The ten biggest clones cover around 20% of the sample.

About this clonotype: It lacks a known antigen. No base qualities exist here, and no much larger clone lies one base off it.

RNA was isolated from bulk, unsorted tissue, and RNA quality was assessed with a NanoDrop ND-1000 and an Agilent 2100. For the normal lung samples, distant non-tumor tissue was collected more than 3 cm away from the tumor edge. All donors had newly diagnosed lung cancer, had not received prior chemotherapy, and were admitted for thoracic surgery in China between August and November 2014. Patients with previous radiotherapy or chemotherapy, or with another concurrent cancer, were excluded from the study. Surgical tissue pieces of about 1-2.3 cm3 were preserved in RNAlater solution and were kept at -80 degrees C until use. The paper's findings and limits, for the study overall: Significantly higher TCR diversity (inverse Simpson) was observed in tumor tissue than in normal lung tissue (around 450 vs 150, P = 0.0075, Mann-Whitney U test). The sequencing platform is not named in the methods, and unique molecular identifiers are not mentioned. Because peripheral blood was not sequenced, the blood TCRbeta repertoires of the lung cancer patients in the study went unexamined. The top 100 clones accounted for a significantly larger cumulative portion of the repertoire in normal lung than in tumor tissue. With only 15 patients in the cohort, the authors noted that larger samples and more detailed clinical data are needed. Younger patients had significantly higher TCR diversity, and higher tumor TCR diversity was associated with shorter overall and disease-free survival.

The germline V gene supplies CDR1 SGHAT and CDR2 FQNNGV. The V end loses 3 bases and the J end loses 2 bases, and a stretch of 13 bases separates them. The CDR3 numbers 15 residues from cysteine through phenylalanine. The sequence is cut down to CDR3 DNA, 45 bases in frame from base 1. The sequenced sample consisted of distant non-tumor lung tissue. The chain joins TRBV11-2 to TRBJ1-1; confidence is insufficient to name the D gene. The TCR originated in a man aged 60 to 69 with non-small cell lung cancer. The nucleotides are TGTGCCAGCAGCTTCGCCAATTCAAGTAACACTGAAGCTTTCTTT. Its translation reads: CASSFANSSNTEAFF.